The 7 T cell receptor beta chains reported below all come from one sample, sequenced in a study of PD-L1 blockade in urothelial cancer. Sequenced by immunoSEQ multiplex PCR; TCRdb stores in-frame clones only, minus some. The table records around 47,000 clones, approximately 82% of them present only once. Time point: peripheral blood 6 weeks after treatment start. The specimen comprised PBMCs, sampled around atezolizumab (anti-PD-L1) treatment. The receptor set was obtained from a man in his sixties with urothelial cancer.

V and J are TRBV29-1 and TRBJ1-2, with 11 positions matching TRBD1. This CDR3 spans 15 amino acids. V lost 6 bases, J lost 8 bases, and 14 bases stayed unmatched. Germline CDR1 and CDR2: SQVTM and ANQGSEA. The CDR3 is CSVKRDRGYLYGYTF. DNA for the CDR3: TGCAGCGTCAAACGGGACAGGGGGTATCTATACGGCTACACCTTC. Filled out from reference TRBV29-1 and TRBJ1-2, the complete variable domain reads SAVISQKPSRDICQRGTSLTIQCQVDSQVTMMFWYRQQPGQSLTLIATANQGSEATYESGFVIDKFPISRPNLTFSTLTVSNMSPEDSSIYLCSVKRDRGYLYGYTFGSGTRLTVV.

J is TRBJ2-2 and V is TRBV14, with 8 positions matching TRBD2. The germline gives CDR1 SGHDN, CDR2 FVKESK. V dropped 11 bases and J dropped 2; count of bases not matched to a gene: 4. CDR3 length: 13 amino acids. CDR3 loop: CALGGVNTGELFF. CDR3 coding DNA: TGTGCCCTCGGGGGGGTCAACACCGGGGAGCTGTTTTTT. Using reference TRBV14 and TRBJ2-2 for the parts outside the CDR3, the full variable domain is EAGVTQFPSHSVIEKGQTVTLRCDPISGHDNLYWYRRVMGKEIKFLLHFVKESKQDESGMPNNRFLAERTGGTYSTLKVQPAELEDSGVYFCALGGVNTGELFFGEGSRLTVL.

This clone has a handful of counts. V is TRBV2 and J is TRBJ1-6; D is unresolved. The CDR3 totals 13 residues. Trimming shortened V by 8 bases and J by 0 bases, and 5 bases separated the two germline ends. Germline CDR1 reads SNHLY; CDR2 reads FYNNEI. DNA for the CDR3: TGTGCCAGCGTCCGCTCCTATAATTCACCCCTCCACTTT. Amino acids: CASVRSYNSPLHF.

The V call is TRBV28, the J call TRBJ1-6; the match to TRBD1 covers 8 bases. The CDR3 covers 14 residues. The germline gives CDR1 MDHEN, CDR2 SYDVKM. Trimming at V came to 6 bases and at J to 9 bases, leaving 7 bases not matched to a gene. The CDR3 DNA reads TGTGCCAGCAGACCGACAGGGGTAAGTTCACCCCTCCACTTT. Translating it yields CASRPTGVSSPLHF.

V usage is TRBV5-1 and J usage is TRBJ2-7; maybe TRBD1 (7 bases). Trimming removed 4 bases at V and 3 bases at J, with 14 bases between. Germline V CDR1 and CDR2: SGHRS, YFSETQ. CDR3 length: 14 residues. In DNA, the CDR3 is TGCGCCAGCAGCGCAGGGGGGATATTCTACGAGCAGTACTTC. Its translation is CASSAGGIFYEQYF.

This chain uses TRBV6-5 with TRBJ1-2, with 8 bases that match TRBD1. The CDR3 is made up of 13 amino acids. CDR1 and CDR2 (germline): MNHEY, SVGAGI. With V trimmed by 6 bases and J by 4 bases, 4 bases remained unmatched. Written as DNA, the CDR3 is TGTGCCAGCAGGGAAACAGGGGGCTATGGCTACACCTTC. Protein product: CASRETGGYGYTF.

The rearrangement joins TRBV4-1 to TRBJ2-5; possibly TRBD2 for D (6 bases). Trimming left V 3 bases short and J 4 bases short, with 15 bases between. This CDR3 spans 15 amino acids. Germline loops: CDR1 MGHRA, CDR2 YSYEKL. The CDR3 nucleotides read TGCGCCAGCAGCCACCCTTGGGGGGAATCAGAGACCCAGTACTTC. Protein: CASSHPWGESETQYF.